A single sample is the source of the 26 T cell receptor beta chains below, sequenced in a study of T cell responses to AZD1222 COVID-19 vaccine. The table came from immunoSEQ multiplex PCR; TCRdb's copy has only in-frame clones and leaves some out. The sample contains fewer than 120,000 clones, approximately 90% of which appear only once. Sample: peripheral blood, taken 28 days after the second AZD1222 dose. The receptor set was obtained from an adult who received the AZD1222 COVID-19 vaccine.

This CDR3 is CASSQPGTSYDQPQHF. CDR3 nucleotide sequence: TGCGCCAGCAGCCAACCTGGGACATCCTATGATCAGCCCCAGCATTTT. The chain employs TRBV4-1 and TRBJ1-5; D is perhaps TRBD1 (6 bases). The germline gives CDR1 MGHRA, CDR2 YSYEKL. The CDR3 runs to 16 residues. V lost 2 bases, J lost 5 bases, and 16 bases lay in between.

The chain is built from TRBV5-1 and TRBJ2-1, with 11 bases aligning to TRBD2. The CDR3 runs to 16 residues. V trimming: 4 bases; J trimming: 8 bases; junction bases outside the gene matches: 11. Per the germline V gene, CDR1 is SGHRS and CDR2 is YFSETQ. CDR3 nucleotides: TGCGCCAGCAGCCCGACTAGCGGGATTGCGGGCTATGAGCAGTTCTTC. It yields the protein CASSPTSGIAGYEQFF.

The rearrangement links TRBV9 to TRBJ1-1; 7 nucleotides line up with TRBD1. The germline gives CDR1 SGDLS, CDR2 YYNGEE. The CDR3 has 12 amino acids. The V and J ends lost 4 bases and 5 bases, in that order; junction bases with no gene match: 2. The CDR3 sequence is CASSQGGTEAFF. The CDR3 nucleotides read TGTGCCAGCAGCCAGGGGGGGACTGAAGCTTTCTTT.

V and J are TRBV5-1 and TRBJ1-2; 7 bases align to TRBD1. Germline trimming cut 0 bases from V and 8 bases from J; bases unmatched to any gene: 7. This CDR3 has 14 residues. The germline V gene encodes CDR1 SGHRS and CDR2 YFSETQ. The CDR3: CASSLEGGGGGYTF. The CDR3 coding sequence is TGCGCCAGCAGCTTGGAAGGGGGCGGTGGAGGCTACACCTTC.

The rearrangement uses TRBV9 and TRBJ1-1, with D unclear. The CDR3 runs 13 residues. CDR1 is SGDLS and CDR2 is YYNGEE in the germline V gene. The V gene lost 4 bases and the J gene lost 0 bases, with 7 bases spanning the gap. The CDR3 spells CASSSPVNTEAFF. DNA of the CDR3: TGTGCCAGCAGCTCACCGGTGAACACTGAAGCTTTCTTT.

This chain links TRBV6-4 with TRBJ1-2; D call uncertain. V was pared by 2 bases and J by 4 bases, with 5 bases between. CDR3 length equals 12 residues. Germline CDR1 and CDR2: MRHNA and SNTAGT. The CDR3 sequence: CASSDGTYGYTF. The CDR3 DNA reads as TGTGCCAGCAGTGACGGTACCTATGGCTACACCTTC.

The chain combines TRBV6-1 with TRBJ2-2; no reliable D call. V lost 2 bases, J lost 6 bases, and 25 bases lay in between. CDR3 length: 19 residues. Germline CDR1 reads MNHNS; CDR2 reads SASEGT. CDR3 nucleotides: TGTGCCAGCAGTGAATTGTTGGGGATCGTCGGTGATAAACCCGGGGAGCTGTTTTTT. The encoded protein is CASSELLGIVGDKPGELFF.

The rearrangement joins TRBV28 to TRBJ1-5; no clear D gene. CDR1 is MDHEN, CDR2 SYDVKM, per germline. This CDR3 spans 14 amino acids. Trimming removed 6 bases from V and 4 bases from J, with 13 bases in between. This CDR3 reads CASSTSGENQPQHF. The CDR3 DNA reads as TGTGCCAGCAGCACCTCGGGTGAAAATCAGCCCCAGCATTTT.

This chain links TRBV10-3 with TRBJ2-3, with TRBD2 identical over 12 bases. After removal of 5 bases from V and 0 bases from J, the junction contained 6 bases not matched to a gene. Germline V gene sequence: CDR1 ENHRY, CDR2 SYGVKD. This CDR3 contains 17 residues. CDR3 amino acids: CAISRLGLAGSTDTQYF. The CDR3 region has the DNA TGTGCCATCAGTCGACTAGGACTAGCGGGAAGCACAGATACGCAGTATTTT.

The chain has TRBV7-6 and TRBJ1-1; 7 bases agree with TRBD1. The CDR3 extends over 15 amino acids. The V gene's germline CDR1 is SGHVS and CDR2 FNYEAQ. J lost 2 bases, V lost 4 bases, and 7 bases had no gene match. The CDR3 DNA sequence: TGTGCCAGCAGCTCCGGGCAGGGGGGCAACACTGAAGCTTTCTTT. This gives the protein CASSSGQGGNTEAFF.

The chain recombines TRBV12-3 or TRBV12-4 with TRBJ1-2; D unclear. The CDR3 sequence is 13 residues long. V lost 4 bases and J lost 4, with 10 bases in between. CDR3 nucleotide sequence: TGTGCCAGCAGTTCCCCCCGATCCTATGGCTACACCTTC. Translating it yields CASSSPRSYGYTF.

The chain employs TRBV28 and TRBJ1-5, with 9 nucleotides matching TRBD1. Germline V gives CDR1 MDHEN, CDR2 SYDVKM. CDR3 size: 17 residues. The J segment lost 0 bases and the V segment lost 8 bases, leaving 11 bases of the junction unmatched. The CDR3: CASHTRQGGYSNQPQHF. The CDR3 DNA sequence: TGTGCCAGCCACACCCGACAGGGGGGGTATAGCAATCAGCCCCAGCATTTT. The whole variable domain, remainder taken from reference TRBV28 and TRBJ1-5, is DVKVTQSSRYLVKRTGEKVFLECVQDMDHENMFWYRQDPGLGLRLIYFSYDVKMKEKGDIPEGYSVSREKKERFSLILESASTNQTSMYLCASHTRQGGYSNQPQHFGDGTRLSIL.

The chain employs TRBV7-2 and TRBJ1-4; D perhaps matches TRBD1 (6 bases). V dropped 5 bases and J dropped 7 bases, with 17 bases sitting between them. The germline CDR1 and CDR2 sequences are SGHTA and FQGNSA. CDR3 length: 15 amino acids. The CDR3 is CASSQLYGTSEKLFF. Here the CDR3 DNA reads TGTGCCAGCAGCCAGCTGTACGGGACATCTGAAAAACTGTTTTTT.

This sequence joins TRBV30 and TRBJ1-2; D is uncertain. Trimming removed 7 bases at V and 6 bases at J, with 18 bases between. CDR3 length: 13 residues. The V gene's germline CDR1 is GTSNPN and CDR2 SVGIG (reference sequence). The CDR3 nucleotides are TGTGCCTCCCAGCGGACCCGGGAAGATGGCTACACCTTC. It specifies CASQRTREDGYTF. The variable domain in full, with the rest retrieved from reference TRBV30 and TRBJ1-2, is SQTIHQWPATLVQPVGSPLSLECTVEGTSNPNLYWYRQAAGRGLQLLFYSVGIGQISSEVPQNLSASRPQDRQFILSSKKLLLSDSGFYLCASQRTREDGYTFGSGTRLTVV.

The CDR3 sequence: CASSRSASGQVSGYTF. The CDR3 DNA reads as TGTGCCAGCAGCCGAAGTGCTTCGGGACAGGTCTCTGGCTACACCTTC. V is TRBV7-9 and J is TRBJ1-2, with 8 bases aligning to TRBD1. Unmatched junction bases numbered 15, after V lost 5 bases and J lost 7 bases. Germline lookup yields CDR1 SEHNR and CDR2 FQNEAQ (reference sequence). CDR3 size: 16 residues.

The chain employs TRBV19 and TRBJ1-3; TRBD1 aligns across 11 bases. The CDR3 contains 17 residues. Germline CDR1 and CDR2: LNHDA and SQIVND (reference sequence). V gave up 9 bases and J gave up 2 bases; unmatched junction bases: 12. The CDR3 DNA follows: TGTGCCAGCTCTCGGTCGGGACAGGGGGAAACTGGAAACACCATATATTTT. Protein product: CASSRSGQGETGNTIYF.

The chain recombines TRBV4-1 with TRBJ2-3; unclear D gene. V dropped 0 bases and J dropped 0 bases, with 4 bases sitting between them. The length of the CDR3 is 14 residues. Germline values: CDR1 MGHRA, CDR2 YSYEKL. The chain's CDR3 is CASSQDRSTDTQYF. As DNA, the CDR3 is TGCGCCAGCAGCCAAGACAGGAGCACAGATACGCAGTATTTT.

The chain carries TRBV5-1 and TRBJ2-3; tentatively, D is TRBD2 (6 bases). V was clipped by 5 bases and J by 2 bases, with 9 bases between them. The CDR3 totals 13 residues. CDR1 and CDR2 from the germline V gene are SGHRS and YFSETQ. The CDR3 loop is CASREGHTDTQYF. CDR3 sequence (DNA): TGCGCCAGCAGGGAGGGGCACACAGATACGCAGTATTTT.

The chain combines TRBV5-1 with TRBJ2-2; possible D gene TRBD1, 6 bases. V was trimmed by 2 bases and J by 7 bases, leaving 15 bases between them. The germline gives CDR1 SGHRS, CDR2 YFSETQ. This CDR3 region has 15 residues. The CDR3 coding sequence is TGCGCCAGCAGCTTAACAGGGTCAGACGGCGGGGAGCTGTTTTTT. It encodes CASSLTGSDGGELFF.

The J gene is TRBJ2-3, the V gene TRBV9; unclear D gene. CDR3 length: 18 residues. V was cut by 4 bases and J by 0 bases, with 21 bases left in between. Germline V gives CDR1 SGDLS, CDR2 YYNGEE. CDR3 sequence reads: CASSPLPGRRPSTDTQYF. The CDR3 DNA follows: TGTGCCAGCAGCCCCCTTCCAGGCAGGCGGCCTAGCACAGATACGCAGTATTTT.

The chain carries TRBV29-1 and TRBJ1-2; D ambiguous. The CDR3 consists of 11 residues. V was trimmed by 3 bases and J by 6 bases, leaving 8 bases between them. Germline CDR1 and CDR2: SQVTM and ANQGSEA. Here the CDR3 DNA reads TGCAGCGTTGAGGGAGTCGATGGCTACACCTTC. Amino acids: CSVEGVDGYTF.

In DNA form, the CDR3 reads TGTGCCAGTACCGGGACAGGGGACGGTTCACCCCTCCACTTT. Translation gives CASTGTGDGSPLHF. The chain links TRBV19 to TRBJ1-6, with TRBD1 matching over 10 bases. Losses at the gene ends were 7 bases for V and 9 bases for J; bases not matched to a gene: 6. Per the germline V gene, CDR1 is LNHDA and CDR2 is SQIVND (reference sequence). This CDR3 region has 14 residues. Supplemented by reference TRBV19 and TRBJ1-6, the full variable domain reads DGGITQSPKYLFRKEGQNVTLSCEQNLNHDAMYWYRQDPGQGLRLIYYSQIVNDFQKGDIAEGYSVSREKKESFPLTVTSAQKNPTAFYLCASTGTGDGSPLHFGNGTRLTVT.

This chain connects TRBV6-5 to TRBJ2-7, with a weak D call TRBD1 (6 bases). Germline V gives CDR1 MNHEY, CDR2 SVGAGI. Trimming left V 6 bases short and J 5 bases short, with 14 bases between. CDR3 length equals 13 residues. The CDR3 bases are TGTGCCAGCAGAACAACCTCAGGGGACGAGCAGTACTTC. Its translation is CASRTTSGDEQYF.

This clone was seen more than once but under ten times. V usage is TRBV27 and J usage is TRBJ1-1; D gene ambiguous. The germline V and J ends were trimmed by 2 bases and 1 base, with 5 bases remaining between them. CDR3 length: 13 amino acids. In germline, CDR1 is MNHEY, CDR2 SMNVEV (reference sequence). The CDR3 spells CASSLRTNTEAFF. The CDR3 DNA is TGTGCCAGCAGTTTACGGACGAACACTGAAGCTTTCTTT.

The genes are TRBV6-5 and TRBJ2-3; 9 bases are a match to TRBD2. Germline CDR1 MNHEY, CDR2 SVGAGI. The CDR3 is 15 amino acids. Trimming cost V 2 bases and J 6 bases; bases outside gene matches: 6. The chain's CDR3 is CASSYRSGSRDTQYF. CDR3 bases: TGTGCCAGCAGTTACCGTAGCGGGAGTAGGGATACGCAGTATTTT.

This sequence joins TRBV19 and TRBJ1-1; D is perhaps TRBD1 (5 bases). CDR3 length: 14 residues. Germline V gene lookup returns CDR1 LNHDA and CDR2 SQIVND (reference sequence). Trimming pared 5 bases from V and 1 base from J, leaving 11 bases between. The CDR3: CASSATDWNTEAFF. CDR3 coding DNA: TGTGCCAGTAGTGCGACAGATTGGAACACTGAAGCTTTCTTT.